A single TCR beta chain is shown here with its context. What it binds is unknown. The data stem from a study of cytomegalovirus exposure and HLA in healthy donors. Both 60 Vbeta primers and 13 Jbeta primers went into the PCR. Generated by immunoSEQ multiplex PCR, the TCRdb table keeps only in-frame clones and is missing some. Among more than 150,000 clones listed, roughly four fifths were seen once. From germline, CDR1 is LNHDA and CDR2 SQIVND (reference sequence). The ends were cut back, 3 bases at V and 0 bases at J, with 23 bases in the middle. There are 20 residues in the CDR3. Study-wide results and caveats: An analysis that was carried out later associated about 17,000 TCR beta sequences with HLA alleles at 0.05 false discovery rate. In terms of immune exposure information, only CMV serostatus was available.

Sequenced: PBMCs. The rearrangement joins TRBV19 to TRBJ1-4; D perhaps matches TRBD1 (5 bases). This receptor was taken from a man in his forties in good health and CMV-seronegative. The chain's CDR3 is CASSIGWREGFIATNEKLFF. The CDR3 DNA is TGTGCCAGTAGTATCGGGTGGAGGGAGGGGTTCATAGCAACTAATGAAAAACTGTTTTTT.